This TCR beta chain was identified in a study of blood T cell repertoires in COVID-19. Study background: From the United States, Italy and Spain came samples of acute and convalescent COVID-19. Sample material is recorded as cDNA or gDNA derived from T cells, B-cell-depleted T cells, or PBMCs.

Researchers sorted participants into cohorts using their self-reported clinical history. The CDR3 sequence is 16 residues long. CDR1 is SSHAT and CDR2 is FNYEAQ in the germline V gene (reference sequence). Notes on this clone: The germline gene is not matched at one end of the junction; a read error may be the cause.

Method: immunoSEQ multiplex PCR; TCRdb's copy keeps in-frame clones and lacks some. The sample has under 300,000 clones; 85% to 95% are singletons. The rearrangement uses TRBV7-7 and TRBJ2-1, with D possibly being TRBD1 (5 bases). This TCR was recovered from a woman aged 18-30 years who had recovered from COVID-19. What was sequenced was PBMCs or T cells enriched from blood (not recorded which). In nucleotides, the CDR3 is TGTGCTAGCAGCTTAGAGGACACAAACTCCTACAATGAGCAGTTCTTC. Amino acid sequence: CASSLEDTNSYNEQFF.